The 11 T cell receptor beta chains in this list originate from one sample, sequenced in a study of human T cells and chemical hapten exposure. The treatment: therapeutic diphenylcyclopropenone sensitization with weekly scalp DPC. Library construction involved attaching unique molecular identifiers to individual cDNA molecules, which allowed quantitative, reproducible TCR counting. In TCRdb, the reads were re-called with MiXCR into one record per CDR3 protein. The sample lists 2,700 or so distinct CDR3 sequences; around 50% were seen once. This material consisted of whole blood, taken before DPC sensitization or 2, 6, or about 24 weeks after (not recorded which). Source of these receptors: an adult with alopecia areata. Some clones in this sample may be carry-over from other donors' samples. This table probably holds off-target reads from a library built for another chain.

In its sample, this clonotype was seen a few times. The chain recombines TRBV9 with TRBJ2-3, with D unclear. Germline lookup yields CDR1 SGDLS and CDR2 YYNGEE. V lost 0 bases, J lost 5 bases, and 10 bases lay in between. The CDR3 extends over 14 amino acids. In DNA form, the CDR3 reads TGTGCCAGCAGCGTAGACCCATACGAAGATACGCAGTATTTT. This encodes CASSVDPYEDTQYF.

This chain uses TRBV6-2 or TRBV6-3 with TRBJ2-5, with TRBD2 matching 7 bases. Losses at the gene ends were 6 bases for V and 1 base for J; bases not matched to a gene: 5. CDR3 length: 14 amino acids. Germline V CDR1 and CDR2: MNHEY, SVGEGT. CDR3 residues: CASSAWGGQETQYF. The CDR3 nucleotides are TGTGCCAGCAGCGCTTGGGGGGGCCAAGAGACCCAGTACTTC.

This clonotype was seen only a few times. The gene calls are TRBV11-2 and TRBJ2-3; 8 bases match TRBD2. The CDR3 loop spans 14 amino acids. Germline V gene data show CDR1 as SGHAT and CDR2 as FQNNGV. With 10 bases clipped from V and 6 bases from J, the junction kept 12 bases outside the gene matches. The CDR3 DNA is TGTGCCACCATAAGCGGGGGAGGCTTGGATACGCAGTATTTT. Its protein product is CATISGGGLDTQYF.

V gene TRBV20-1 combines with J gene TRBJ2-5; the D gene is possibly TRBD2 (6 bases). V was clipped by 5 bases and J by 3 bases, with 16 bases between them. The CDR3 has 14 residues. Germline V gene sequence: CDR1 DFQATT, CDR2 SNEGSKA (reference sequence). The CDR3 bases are TGCAGTGCTGAAGGACTATTTCCCGAAGAGACCCAGTACTTC. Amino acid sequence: CSAEGLFPEETQYF.

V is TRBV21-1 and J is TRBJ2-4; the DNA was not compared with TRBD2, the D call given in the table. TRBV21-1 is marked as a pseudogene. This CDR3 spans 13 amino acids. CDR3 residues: CASRDTREGGQYF. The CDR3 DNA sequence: TGTGCCAGCAGGGACACAAGGGAGGGAGGTCAGTACTTC.

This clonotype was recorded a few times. The CDR3 spells CASSLVAGGTADTQYF. CDR3 nucleotide sequence: TGTGCCAGCAGCTTAGTAGCGGGAGGGACGGCAGATACGCAGTATTTT. The chain employs TRBV7-2 and TRBJ2-3; 11 bases are a match to TRBD2. Germline V CDR1 and CDR2: SGHTA, FQGNSA. This CDR3 region has 16 residues. J gave up 4 bases and V 1 base, and 4 bases lay outside the gene matches. The full variable domain, with the rest looked up from reference TRBV7-2 and TRBJ2-3, is GAGVSQSPSNKVTEKGKDVELRCDPISGHTALYWYRQSLGQGLEFLIYFQGNSAPDKSGLPSDRFSAERTGGSVSTLTIQRTQQEDSAVYLCASSLVAGGTADTQYFGPGTRLTVL.

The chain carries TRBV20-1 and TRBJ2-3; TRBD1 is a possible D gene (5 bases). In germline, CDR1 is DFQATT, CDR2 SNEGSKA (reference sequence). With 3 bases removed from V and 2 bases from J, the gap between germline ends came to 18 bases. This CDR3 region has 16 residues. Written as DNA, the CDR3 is TGCAGTGCTAGTGTGGACACCTCCTCTTTCACAGATACGCAGTATTTT. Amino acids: CSASVDTSSFTDTQYF.

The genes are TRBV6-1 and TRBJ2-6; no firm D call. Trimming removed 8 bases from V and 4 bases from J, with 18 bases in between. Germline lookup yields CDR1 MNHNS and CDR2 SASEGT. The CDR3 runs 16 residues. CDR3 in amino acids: CASYKAISVGANVLTF. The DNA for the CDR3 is TGTGCCAGCTACAAGGCGATTTCTGTCGGGGCCAACGTCCTGACTTTC.

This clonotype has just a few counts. Here the CDR3 DNA reads TGTGCCAGCAGCTTAGCGGAGCCCACAGATACGCAGTATTTT. The encoded protein is CASSLAEPTDTQYF. This rearrangement joins TRBV11-2 to TRBJ2-3; D is unresolved. V lost 1 base to trimming and J lost 2 bases, with 7 bases between them. Germline CDR1 and CDR2: SGHAT and FQNNGV. The CDR3 runs 14 residues.

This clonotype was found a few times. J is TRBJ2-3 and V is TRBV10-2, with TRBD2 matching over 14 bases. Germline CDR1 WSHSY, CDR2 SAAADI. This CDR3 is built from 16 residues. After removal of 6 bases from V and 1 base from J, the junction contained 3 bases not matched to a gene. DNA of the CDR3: TGCGCCAGCAGGGAGACTAGCGGGGGGGGCACAGATACGCAGTATTTT. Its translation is CASRETSGGGTDTQYF.

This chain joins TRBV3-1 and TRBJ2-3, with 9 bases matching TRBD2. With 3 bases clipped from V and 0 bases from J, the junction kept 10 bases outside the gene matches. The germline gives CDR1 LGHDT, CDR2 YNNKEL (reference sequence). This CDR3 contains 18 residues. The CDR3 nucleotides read TGTGCCAGCAGCCATGAGGGGGTCCTAGCGGGAAGCACAGATACGCAGTATTTT. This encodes CASSHEGVLAGSTDTQYF.